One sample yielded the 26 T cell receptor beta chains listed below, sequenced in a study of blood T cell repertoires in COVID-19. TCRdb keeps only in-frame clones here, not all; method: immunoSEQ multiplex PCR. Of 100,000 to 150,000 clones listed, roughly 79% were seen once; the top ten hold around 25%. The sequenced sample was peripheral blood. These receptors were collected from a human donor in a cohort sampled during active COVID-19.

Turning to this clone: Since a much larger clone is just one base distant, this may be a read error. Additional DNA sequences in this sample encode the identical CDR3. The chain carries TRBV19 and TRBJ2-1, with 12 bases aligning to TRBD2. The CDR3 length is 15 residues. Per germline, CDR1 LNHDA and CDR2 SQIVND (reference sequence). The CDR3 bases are TGTGCCAGTAGTATATCTAGCGGGGGGGCCAATGAACAGTTCTTC. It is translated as CASSISSGGANEQFF.

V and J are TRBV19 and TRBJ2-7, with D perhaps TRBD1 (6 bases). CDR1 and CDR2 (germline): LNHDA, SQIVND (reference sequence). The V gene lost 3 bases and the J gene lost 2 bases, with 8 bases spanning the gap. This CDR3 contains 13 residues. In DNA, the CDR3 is TGTGCCAGTAGTATCGGGACAACCTACGAGCAGTACTTC. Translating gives CASSIGTTYEQYF.

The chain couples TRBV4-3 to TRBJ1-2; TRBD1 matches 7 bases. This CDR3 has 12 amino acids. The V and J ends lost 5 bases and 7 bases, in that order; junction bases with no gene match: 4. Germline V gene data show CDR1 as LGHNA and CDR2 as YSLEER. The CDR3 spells CASSNRGTGYTF. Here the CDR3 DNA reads TGCGCCAGCAGCAACAGGGGAACTGGCTACACCTTC.

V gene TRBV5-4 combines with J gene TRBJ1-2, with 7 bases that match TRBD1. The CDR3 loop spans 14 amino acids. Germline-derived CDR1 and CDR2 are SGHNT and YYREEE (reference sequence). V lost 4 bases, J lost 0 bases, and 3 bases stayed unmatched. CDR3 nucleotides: TGTGCCAGCAGCCTGGGACAGTCTAACTATGGCTACACCTTC. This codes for CASSLGQSNYGYTF.

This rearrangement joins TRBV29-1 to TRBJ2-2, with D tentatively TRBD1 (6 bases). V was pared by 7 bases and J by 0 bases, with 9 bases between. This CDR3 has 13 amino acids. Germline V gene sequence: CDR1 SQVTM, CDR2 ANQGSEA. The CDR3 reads CSGRTANTGELFF. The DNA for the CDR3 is TGCAGCGGGAGGACAGCGAACACCGGGGAGCTGTTTTTT.

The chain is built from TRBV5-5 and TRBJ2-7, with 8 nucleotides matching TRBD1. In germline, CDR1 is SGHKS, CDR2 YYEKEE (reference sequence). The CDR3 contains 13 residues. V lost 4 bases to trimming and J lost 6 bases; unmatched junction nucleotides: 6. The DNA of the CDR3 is TGTGCCAGCAGCCAAGACAGGGGCCTCGAGCAGTACTTC. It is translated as CASSQDRGLEQYF. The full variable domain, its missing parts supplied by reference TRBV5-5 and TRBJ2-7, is DAGVTQSPTHLIKTRGQQVTLRCSPISGHKSVSWYQQVLGQGPQFIFQYYEKEERGRGNFPDRFSARQFPNYSSELNVNALLLGDSALYLCASSQDRGLEQYFGPGTRLTVT.

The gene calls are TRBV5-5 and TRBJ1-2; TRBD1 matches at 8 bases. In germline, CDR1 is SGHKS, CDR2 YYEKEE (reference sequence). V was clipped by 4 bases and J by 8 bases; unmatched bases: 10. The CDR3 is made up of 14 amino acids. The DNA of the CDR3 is TGTGCCAGCAGCGGTTTGCAGGGGGCTTTGGGCTACACCTTC. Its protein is CASSGLQGALGYTF.

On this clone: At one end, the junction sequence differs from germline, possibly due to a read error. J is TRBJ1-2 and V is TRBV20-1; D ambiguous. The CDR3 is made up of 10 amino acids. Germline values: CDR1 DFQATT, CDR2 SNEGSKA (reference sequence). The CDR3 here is CSASFSSENF. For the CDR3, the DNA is TGCAGTGCTAGCTTCAGTAGCGAGAACTTC.

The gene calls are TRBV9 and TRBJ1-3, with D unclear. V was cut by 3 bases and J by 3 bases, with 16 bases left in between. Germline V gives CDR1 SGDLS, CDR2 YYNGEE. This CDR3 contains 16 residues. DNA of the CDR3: TGTGCCAGCAGCGCAACTCTAGGTATCCTTGGAAACACCATATATTTT. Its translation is CASSATLGILGNTIYF.

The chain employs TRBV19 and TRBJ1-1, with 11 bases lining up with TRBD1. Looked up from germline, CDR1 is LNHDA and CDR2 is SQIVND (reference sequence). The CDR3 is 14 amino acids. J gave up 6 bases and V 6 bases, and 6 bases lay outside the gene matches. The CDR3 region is CASRRTGGVPEAFF. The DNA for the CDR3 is TGTGCCAGTAGAAGGACAGGGGGCGTCCCTGAAGCTTTCTTT. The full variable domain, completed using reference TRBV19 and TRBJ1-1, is DGGITQSPKYLFRKEGQNVTLSCEQNLNHDAMYWYRQDPGQGLRLIYYSQIVNDFQKGDIAEGYSVSREKKESFPLTVTSAQKNPTAFYLCASRRTGGVPEAFFGQGTRLTVV.

CDR3 DNA: TGTGCCAGTAGTAGCGAGTATGGCTACACCTTC. This encodes CASSSEYGYTF. J is TRBJ1-2 and V is TRBV19; D remains ambiguous. The germline V gene encodes CDR1 LNHDA and CDR2 SQIVND (reference sequence). This CDR3 contains 11 residues. The V end was cut by 4 bases, the J end by 5 bases, with 5 bases between.

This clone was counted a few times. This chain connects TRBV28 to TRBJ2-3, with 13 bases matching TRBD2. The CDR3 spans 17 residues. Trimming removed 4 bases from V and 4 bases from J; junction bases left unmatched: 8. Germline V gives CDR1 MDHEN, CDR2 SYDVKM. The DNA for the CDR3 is TGTGCCAGCAGTTCCATCCCACTAGCGGGAGGGGCAGATACGCAGTATTTT. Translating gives CASSSIPLAGGADTQYF.

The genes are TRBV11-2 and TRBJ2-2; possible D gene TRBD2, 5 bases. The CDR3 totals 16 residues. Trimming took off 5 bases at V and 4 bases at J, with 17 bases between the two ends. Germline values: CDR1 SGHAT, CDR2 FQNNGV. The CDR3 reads CASSRSLAPGTGELFF. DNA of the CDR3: TGTGCCAGCAGCCGTTCTCTAGCCCCGGGCACCGGGGAGCTGTTTTTT.

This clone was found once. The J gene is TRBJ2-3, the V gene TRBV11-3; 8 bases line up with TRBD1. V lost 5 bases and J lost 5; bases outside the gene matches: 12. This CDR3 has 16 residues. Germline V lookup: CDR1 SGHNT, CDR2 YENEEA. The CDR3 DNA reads TGTGCCAGCAGCCCCGGACAGGGCGAGTTCATAGATACGCAGTATTTT. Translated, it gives CASSPGQGEFIDTQYF.

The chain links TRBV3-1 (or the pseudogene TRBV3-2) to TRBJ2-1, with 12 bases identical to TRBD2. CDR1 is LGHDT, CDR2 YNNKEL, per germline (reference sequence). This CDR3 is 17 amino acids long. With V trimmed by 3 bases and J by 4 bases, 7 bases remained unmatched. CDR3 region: CASSHPGLAGRYNEQFF. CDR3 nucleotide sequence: TGTGCCAGCAGCCATCCGGGACTAGCGGGTAGGTACAATGAGCAGTTCTTC.

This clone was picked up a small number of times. The CDR3 DNA sequence: TGTGCCATCAGTGAGCGTACCGGGGGGGACAATGAGCAGTTCTTC. Translating it yields CAISERTGGDNEQFF. V gene TRBV10-3 combines with J gene TRBJ2-1, with TRBD2 identical over 8 bases. This CDR3 spans 15 amino acids. V lost 2 bases to trimming and J lost 5 bases; unmatched junction nucleotides: 5. Germline V lookup: CDR1 ENHRY, CDR2 SYGVKD.

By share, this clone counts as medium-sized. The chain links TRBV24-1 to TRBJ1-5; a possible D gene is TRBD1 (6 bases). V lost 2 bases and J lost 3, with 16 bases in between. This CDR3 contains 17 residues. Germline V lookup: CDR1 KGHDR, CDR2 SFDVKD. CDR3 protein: CATSDSRTGPLNQPQHF. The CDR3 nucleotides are TGTGCCACCAGTGATTCCCGTACAGGGCCCCTCAATCAGCCCCAGCATTTT.

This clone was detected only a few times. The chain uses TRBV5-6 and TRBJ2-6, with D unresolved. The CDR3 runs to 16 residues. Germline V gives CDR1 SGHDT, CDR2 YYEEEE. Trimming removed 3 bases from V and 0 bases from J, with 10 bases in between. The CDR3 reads CASSWRLFSGANVLTF. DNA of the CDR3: TGTGCCAGCAGCTGGAGACTGTTCTCTGGGGCCAACGTCCTGACTTTC.

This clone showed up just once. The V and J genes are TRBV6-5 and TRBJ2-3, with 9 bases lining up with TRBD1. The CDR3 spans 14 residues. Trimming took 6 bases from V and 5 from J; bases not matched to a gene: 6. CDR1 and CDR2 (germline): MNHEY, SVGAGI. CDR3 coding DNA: TGTGCCAGCAGCACAGGGGGCGCGGGAGATACGCAGTATTTT. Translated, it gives CASSTGGAGDTQYF.

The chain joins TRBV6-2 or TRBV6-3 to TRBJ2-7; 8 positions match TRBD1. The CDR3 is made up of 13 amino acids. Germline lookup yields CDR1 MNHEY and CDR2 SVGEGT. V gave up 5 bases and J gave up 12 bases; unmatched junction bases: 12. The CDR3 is CASSNGQGDLGYF. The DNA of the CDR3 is TGTGCCAGCAGTAACGGACAGGGAGATTTGGGGTACTTC.

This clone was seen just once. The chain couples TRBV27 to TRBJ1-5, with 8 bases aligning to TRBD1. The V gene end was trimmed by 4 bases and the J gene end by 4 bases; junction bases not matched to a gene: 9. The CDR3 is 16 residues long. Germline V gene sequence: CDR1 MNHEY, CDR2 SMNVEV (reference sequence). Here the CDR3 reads CASSSRQGLRNQPQHF. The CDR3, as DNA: TGTGCCAGCAGTTCAAGACAGGGGTTGAGGAATCAGCCCCAGCATTTT.

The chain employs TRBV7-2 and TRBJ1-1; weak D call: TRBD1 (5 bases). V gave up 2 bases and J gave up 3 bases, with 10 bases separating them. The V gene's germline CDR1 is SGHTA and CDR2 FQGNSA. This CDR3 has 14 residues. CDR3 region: CASSLMRGDTEAFF. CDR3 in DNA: TGTGCCAGCAGCTTAATGCGGGGGGACACTGAAGCTTTCTTT.

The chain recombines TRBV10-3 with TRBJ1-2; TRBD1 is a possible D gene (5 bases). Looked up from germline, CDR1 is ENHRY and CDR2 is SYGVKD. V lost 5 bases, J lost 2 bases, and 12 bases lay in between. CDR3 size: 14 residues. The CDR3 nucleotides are TGTGCCATCAGTTCAATGCGGGGCAACTATGGCTACACCTTC. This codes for CAISSMRGNYGYTF.

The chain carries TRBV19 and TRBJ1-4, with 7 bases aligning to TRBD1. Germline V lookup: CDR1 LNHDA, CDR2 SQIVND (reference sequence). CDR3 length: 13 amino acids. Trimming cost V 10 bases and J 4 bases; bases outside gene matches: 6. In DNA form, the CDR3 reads TGTGCCACCACGACAGGGAATAATGAAAAACTGTTTTTT. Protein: CATTTGNNEKLFF.

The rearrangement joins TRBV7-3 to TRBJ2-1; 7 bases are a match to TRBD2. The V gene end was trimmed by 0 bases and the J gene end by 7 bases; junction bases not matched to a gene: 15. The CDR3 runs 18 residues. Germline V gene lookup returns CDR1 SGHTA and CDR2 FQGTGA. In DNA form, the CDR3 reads TGTGCCAGCAGCTTAACAGGGGTCTCGGGGGGAGAAAGGAATGAGCAGTTCTTC. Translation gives CASSLTGVSGGERNEQFF.

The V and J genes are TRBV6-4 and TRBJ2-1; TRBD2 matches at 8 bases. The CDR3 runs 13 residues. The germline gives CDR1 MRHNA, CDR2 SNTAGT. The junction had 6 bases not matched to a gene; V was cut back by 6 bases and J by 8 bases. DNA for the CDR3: TGTGCCAGCAGCCCGCTCGGGGGGGATGAGCAGTTCTTC. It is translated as CASSPLGGDEQFF.